This T cell receptor (beta chain) stems from a study of CD8 T cells in ankylosing spondylitis. Study-wide results and caveats: What appeared characteristic of ankylosing spondylitis blood was a TCR beta motif of fewer than ten highly homologous variants.

CDR3 size: 15 residues. The V and J ends lost 6 bases and 0 bases respectively, with 14 bases between them. Germline V gene lookup returns CDR1 MNHEY and CDR2 SVGAGI. Concerning this clonotype itself: Its antigen is unknown.

Quantitative 5'-RACE with molecular barcodes was used to make the TCR beta libraries. From the 5' RACE reads, TCRdb called clonotypes with MiXCR, one entry per CDR3 protein. The sample shows approximately 500,000 distinct CDR3 sequences, roughly 13% of them seen only once. V usage is TRBV6-5 and J usage is TRBJ1-1; D unclear. Source material: blood, either unsorted or a sorted T cell fraction (not recorded which). The source is a male donor with ankylosing spondylitis. CDR3 in amino acids: CASRYVRQMNTEAFF. CDR3 in DNA: TGTGCCAGCAGGTACGTGAGGCAGATGAACACTGAAGCTTTCTTT.